These 9 T cell receptor beta chains were all obtained from the same sample, sequenced in a study of Graves' ophthalmopathy and Graves' hyperthyroidism. RNA transcripts served as template for amplifying TCR beta CDR3 sequences. HTBI primers served in a first-round RT-PCR, which a second-round multiplex PCR followed. TCRdb fed the multiplex PCR reads into MiXCR, producing one record per CDR3 protein. The data show more than 550,000 distinct CDR3 sequences, about 38% seen once. Material for sequencing was peripheral blood. The origin of the receptors is an adult man with Graves' ophthalmopathy.

The table lists this clonotype with a few counts. Relative to the germline gene, one junction end is altered; a read error may explain this. The rearrangement joins TRBV10-3 to TRBJ1-2; D gene uncertain. This CDR3 comprises 15 residues. Germline V gives CDR1 ENHRY, CDR2 SYGVKD. The DNA of the CDR3 is TGTGCCAGCAGTTACTCATTAGGGAGTAGTCTCGGCTACACCTTC. As protein: CASSYSLGSSLGYTF.

The chain carries TRBV25-1 and TRBJ1-1; 7 bases agree with TRBD1. V shed 8 bases, J shed 3 bases, and the junction held 9 bases outside the gene matches. The V gene's germline CDR1 is MGHDK and CDR2 SYGVNS. This CDR3 is built from 14 residues. CDR3 DNA sequence: TGTGCCAGCCTTGCTTCAGACAGGGACACTGAAGCTTTCTTT. Residues: CASLASDRDTEAFF.

This clonotype was seen only a few times. This chain links TRBV7-2 with TRBJ2-2; D is possibly TRBD1 or TRBD2 (5 bases each). The V end lost 5 bases, the J end lost 5 bases, and 15 bases lay between the germline ends. Germline V gene data show CDR1 as SGHTA and CDR2 as FQGNSA. CDR3 length: 15 amino acids. The CDR3 nucleotides read TGTGCCAGCAGCGCACTGACTTGGGGGACCGGGGAGCTGTTTTTT. Its protein product is CASSALTWGTGELFF.

The gene calls are TRBV11-1 and TRBJ2-7; D unclear. The end of the DNA aligns better with TRBJ2-1, so the J call may be wrong. Germline CDR1 is SGHAT and CDR2 is FQDESV (reference sequence). The CDR3 covers 12 residues. The CDR3 is CASSLHQNEQFF. The CDR3 nucleotides read TGTGCCAGCAGCTTACACCAGAATGAGCAGTTCTTC.

The sample holds a few counts of this clonotype. CDR3 sequence (DNA): TGCAGCTACCGGACAGGGACCCAAGAGACCCAGTACTTC. Amino acid sequence: CSYRTGTQETQYF. The chain couples TRBV29-1 to TRBJ2-5; 8 positions match TRBD1. The CDR3 extends over 13 amino acids. The germline V gene encodes CDR1 SQVTM and CDR2 ANQGSEA. Germline trimming cut 8 bases from V and 1 base from J; bases unmatched to any gene: 6.

In its sample, this clonotype was seen a few times. This chain uses TRBV6-5 with TRBJ1-5; no definite D call. V lost 0 bases, J lost 0 bases, and 6 bases lay in between. The CDR3 runs to 15 residues. The V gene's germline CDR1 is MNHEY and CDR2 SVGAGI. The CDR3 DNA reads as TGTGCCAGCAGTTACTCGACCCGTAGCAATCAGCCCCAGCATTTT. Translated: CASSYSTRSNQPQHF.

This sequence joins TRBV2 and TRBJ1-6, with 9 bases lining up with TRBD1. The CDR3 has 15 amino acids. Germline V gene sequence: CDR1 SNHLY, CDR2 FYNNEI. Germline trimming cut 8 bases from V and 9 bases from J; bases unmatched to any gene: 11. The CDR3 is CASCLGQGRGSPLHF. The DNA of the CDR3 is TGTGCCAGCTGCCTGGGACAGGGCCGGGGTTCACCCCTCCACTTT.

V usage is TRBV9 and J usage is TRBJ2-3, with D unresolved. The CDR3 length is 13 residues. Germline CDR1 SGDLS, CDR2 YYNGEE. Between the trimmed V and J ends, which lost 4 bases and 8 bases, there was a span of 14 bases. In DNA, the CDR3 is TGTGCCAGCAGCCAAGAGGAGAAAACTACGCAGTATTTT. Amino acid sequence: CASSQEEKTTQYF.

Regarding this clonotype: A much more abundant neighbour one base away suggests this may be a read error. The chain recombines TRBV20-1 with TRBJ1-1; TRBD1 is a possible D gene (5 bases). Germline V gene sequence: CDR1 DFQATT, CDR2 SNEGSKA (reference sequence). The CDR3 length is 14 residues. CDR3 region: CSATTGTVKTEAFF. The CDR3 region has the DNA TGCAGTGCTACCACCGGGACCGTGAAAACTGAAGCTTTCTTT.